A selection of T cell receptor beta chains follows, all from one sample in a study of cytomegalovirus exposure and HLA in healthy donors. The protocol was immunoSEQ multiplex PCR, while the TCRdb copy is restricted to in-frame clones and leaves out a portion. Among about 190,000 clones listed, 70% to 75% were seen once. The source material was PBMCs. All receptors come from a man aged 30-40 years in good health and CMV-seropositive. Both conserved end residues are part of each CDR3. Fields, in order: J gene, V gene, CDR3 protein.

TRBJ1-1 | TRBV19 | CASSMRGTEAFF
TRBJ2-1 | TRBV6-5 | CASSSGLAGYNEQFF
TRBJ2-3 | TRBV18 | CASSKDRASTDTQYF
TRBJ2-1 | TRBV5-1 | CASSGGTGLYNEQFF
TRBJ2-2 | TRBV6-5 | CASSYELTNTGELFF
TRBJ2-5 | TRBV4-2 | CASSVIGQGAETQYF
TRBJ2-5 | TRBV7-3 | CASSLLGGLQETQYF
TRBJ2-5 | TRBV7-3 | CASSARTRETQYF
TRBJ1-2 | TRBV10-3 | CAISESREANYGYTF
TRBJ2-6 | TRBV5-4 | CASSQMPIASGANVLTF
TRBJ2-7 | TRBV2 | CASSSGGSSYEQYF
TRBJ1-6 | TRBV19 | CASSPRQGSSYNSPLHF
TRBJ1-4 | TRBV27 | CASSYDRGFEKLFF
TRBJ1-4 | TRBV6-6 | CASSSPVEKLFF
TRBJ1-2 | TRBV4-3 | CASSQEVTERGYGYTF
TRBJ2-5 | TRBV2 | CASRRLTGQQETQYF
TRBJ1-3 | TRBV27 | CASSLRGNGNTIYF
TRBJ2-7 | TRBV6-5 | CASSQAGEGYYEQYF
TRBJ2-7 | TRBV5-5 | CASSFQTGQPHEQYF
TRBJ2-2 | TRBV4-1 | CASSGRGEGGTGELFF
TRBJ1-6 | TRBV9 | CASSAEVETSLLHF